This T cell receptor (beta chain) came from a study of technical replicates of blood from a few donors. Sequencing used immunoSEQ multiplex PCR; TCRdb keeps in-frame clones, though not all of them. Here the sample spans tens of thousands of clones, about 92% being singletons. This CDR3 comprises 16 residues. CDR1 LNHDA and CDR2 SQIVND come from the germline V gene (reference sequence). The junction had 10 bases not matched to a gene; V was cut back by 6 bases and J by 5 bases. The rearrangement joins TRBV19 to TRBJ1-5; 10 nucleotides align to TRBD1. Input material: T cells isolated from PBMCs. The receptor was derived from a human donor in good health. This chain's CDR3 is CASRLSRQGAYQPQHF. The CDR3 DNA is TGTGCCAGTAGGCTTTCAAGACAGGGGGCGTATCAGCCCCAGCATTTT.